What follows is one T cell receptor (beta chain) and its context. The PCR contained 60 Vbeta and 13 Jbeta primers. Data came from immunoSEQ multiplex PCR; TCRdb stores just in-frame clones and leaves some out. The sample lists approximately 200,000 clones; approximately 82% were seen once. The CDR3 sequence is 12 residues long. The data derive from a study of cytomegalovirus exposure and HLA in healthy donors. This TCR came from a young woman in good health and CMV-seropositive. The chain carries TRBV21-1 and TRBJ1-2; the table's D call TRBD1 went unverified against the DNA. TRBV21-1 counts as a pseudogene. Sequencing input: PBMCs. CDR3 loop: CASSKSPGGYTF. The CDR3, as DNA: TGTGCCAGCAGCAAATCCCCAGGCGGCTACACCTTC.